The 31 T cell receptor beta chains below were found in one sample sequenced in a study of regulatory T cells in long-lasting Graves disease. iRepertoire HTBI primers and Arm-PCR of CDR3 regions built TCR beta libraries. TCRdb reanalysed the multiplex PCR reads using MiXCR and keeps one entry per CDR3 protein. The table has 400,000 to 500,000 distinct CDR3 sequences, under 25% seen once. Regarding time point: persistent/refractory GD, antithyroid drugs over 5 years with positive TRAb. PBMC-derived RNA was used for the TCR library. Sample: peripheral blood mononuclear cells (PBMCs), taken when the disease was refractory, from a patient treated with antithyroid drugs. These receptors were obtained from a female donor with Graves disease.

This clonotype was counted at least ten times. CDR3 bases: TGTGCCAGCAGTCCATCCTACAGGGGGTTCCCCCACGAGCAGTACTTC. It encodes CASSPSYRGFPHEQYF. The chain combines TRBV6-1 with TRBJ2-7; 8 bases are shared with TRBD1. This CDR3 spans 16 amino acids. V was clipped by 5 bases and J by 5 bases; unmatched bases: 14. CDR1 is MNHNS and CDR2 is SASEGT in the germline V gene.

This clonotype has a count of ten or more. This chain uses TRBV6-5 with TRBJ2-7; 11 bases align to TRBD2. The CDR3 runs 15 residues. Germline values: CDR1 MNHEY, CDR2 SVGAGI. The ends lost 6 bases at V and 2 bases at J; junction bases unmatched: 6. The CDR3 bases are TGTGCCAGCAGCTTACTAGCGGGGGATACCTACGAGCAGTACTTC. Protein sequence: CASSLLAGDTYEQYF.

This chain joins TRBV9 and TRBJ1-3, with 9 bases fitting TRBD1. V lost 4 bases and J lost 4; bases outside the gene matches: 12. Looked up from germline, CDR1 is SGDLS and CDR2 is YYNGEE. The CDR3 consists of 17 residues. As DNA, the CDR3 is TGTGCCAGCAGCCTGAAAGACAGGGGGACGATCGGAAACACCATATATTTT. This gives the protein CASSLKDRGTIGNTIYF.

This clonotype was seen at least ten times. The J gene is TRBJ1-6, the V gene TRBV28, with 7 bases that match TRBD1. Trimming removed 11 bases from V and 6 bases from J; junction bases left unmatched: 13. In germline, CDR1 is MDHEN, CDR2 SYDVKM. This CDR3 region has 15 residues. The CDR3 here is CAAVGTATSNSPLHF. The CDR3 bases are TGTGCCGCCGTCGGGACAGCAACCAGTAATTCACCCCTCCACTTT.

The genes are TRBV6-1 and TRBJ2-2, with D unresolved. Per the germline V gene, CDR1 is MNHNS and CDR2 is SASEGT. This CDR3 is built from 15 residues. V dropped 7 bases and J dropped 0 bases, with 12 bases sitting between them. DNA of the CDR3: TGTGCCAGCACTCGGAAGGCGGCGAACACCGGGGAGCTGTTTTTT. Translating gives CASTRKAANTGELFF.

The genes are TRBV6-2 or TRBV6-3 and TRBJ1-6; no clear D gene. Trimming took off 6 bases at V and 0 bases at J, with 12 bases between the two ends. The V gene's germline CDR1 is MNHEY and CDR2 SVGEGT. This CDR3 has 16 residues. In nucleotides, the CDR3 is TGTGCCAGCAGCTACACGGGGAGCTCCTATAATTCACCCCTCCACTTT. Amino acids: CASSYTGSSYNSPLHF.

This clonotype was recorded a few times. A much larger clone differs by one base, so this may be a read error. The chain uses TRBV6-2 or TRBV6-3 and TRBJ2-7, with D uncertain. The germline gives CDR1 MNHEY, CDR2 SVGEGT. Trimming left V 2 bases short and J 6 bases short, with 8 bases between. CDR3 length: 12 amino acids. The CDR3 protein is CASSYMACEQYF. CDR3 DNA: TGTGCCAGCAGTTACATGGCCTGCGAGCAGTACTTC.

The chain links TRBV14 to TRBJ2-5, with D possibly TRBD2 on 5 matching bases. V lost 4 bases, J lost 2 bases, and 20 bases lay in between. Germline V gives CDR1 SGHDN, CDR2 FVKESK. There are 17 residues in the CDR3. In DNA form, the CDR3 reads TGTGCCAGCAGCCCCAAGTGGGCCGAGAGGGATCAAGAGACCCAGTACTTC. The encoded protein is CASSPKWAERDQETQYF.

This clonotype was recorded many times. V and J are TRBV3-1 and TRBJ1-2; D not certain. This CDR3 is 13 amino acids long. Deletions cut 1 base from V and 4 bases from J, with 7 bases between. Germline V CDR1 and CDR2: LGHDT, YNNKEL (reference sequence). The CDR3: CASSQVQPYGYTF. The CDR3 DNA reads TGTGCCAGCAGCCAAGTACAGCCCTATGGCTACACCTTC.

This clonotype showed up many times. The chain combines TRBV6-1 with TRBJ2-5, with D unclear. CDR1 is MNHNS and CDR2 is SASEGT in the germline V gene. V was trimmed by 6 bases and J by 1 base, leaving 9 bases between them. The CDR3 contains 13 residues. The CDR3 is CASRRQVQETQYF. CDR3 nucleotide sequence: TGTGCCAGCAGGCGACAAGTCCAAGAGACCCAGTACTTC.

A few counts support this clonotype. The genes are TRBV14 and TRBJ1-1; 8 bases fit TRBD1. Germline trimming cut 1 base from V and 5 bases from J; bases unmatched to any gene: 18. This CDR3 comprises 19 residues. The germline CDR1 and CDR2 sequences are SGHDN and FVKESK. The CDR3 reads CASSQVSGQGAHRVTEAFF. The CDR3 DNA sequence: TGTGCCAGCAGCCAAGTTTCGGGTCAGGGGGCGCATCGGGTGACTGAAGCTTTCTTT.

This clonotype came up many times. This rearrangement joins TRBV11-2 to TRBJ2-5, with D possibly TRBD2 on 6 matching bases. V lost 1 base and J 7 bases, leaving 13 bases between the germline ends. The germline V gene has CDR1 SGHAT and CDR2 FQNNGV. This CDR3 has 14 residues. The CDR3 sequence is CASSLVGGAGTQYF. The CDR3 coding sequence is TGTGCCAGCAGCTTAGTGGGGGGTGCGGGGACCCAGTACTTC.

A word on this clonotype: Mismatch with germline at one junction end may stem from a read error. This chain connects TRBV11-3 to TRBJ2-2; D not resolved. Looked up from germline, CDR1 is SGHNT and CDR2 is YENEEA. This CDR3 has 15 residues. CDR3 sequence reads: CASSLVPRNPGELFF. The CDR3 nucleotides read TGTGCCAGCAGCTTAGTTCCCCGGAACCCCGGGGAGCTGTTTTTT. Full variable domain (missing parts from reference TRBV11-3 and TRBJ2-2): EAGVVQSPRYKIIEKKQPVAFWCNPISGHNTLYWYLQNLGQGPELLIRYENEEAVDDSQLPKDRFSAERLKGVDSTLKIQPAELGDSAVYLCASSLVPRNPGELFFGEGSRLTVL.

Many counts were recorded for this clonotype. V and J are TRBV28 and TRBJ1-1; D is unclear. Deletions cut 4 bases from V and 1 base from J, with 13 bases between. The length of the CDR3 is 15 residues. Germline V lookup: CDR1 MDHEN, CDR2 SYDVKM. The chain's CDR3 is CASSSLRSENTEAFF. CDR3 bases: TGTGCCAGCAGTTCTTTGCGCAGCGAGAACACTGAAGCTTTCTTT.

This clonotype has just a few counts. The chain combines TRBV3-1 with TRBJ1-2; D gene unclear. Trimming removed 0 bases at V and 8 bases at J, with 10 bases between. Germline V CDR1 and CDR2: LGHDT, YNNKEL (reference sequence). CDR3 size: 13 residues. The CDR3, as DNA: TGTGCCAGCAGCCAAGAAGAGGGAGGGGGCTACACCTTC. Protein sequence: CASSQEEGGGYTF. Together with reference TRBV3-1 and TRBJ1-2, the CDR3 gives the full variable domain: DTAVSQTPKYLVTQMGNDKSIKCEQNLGHDTMYWYKQDSKKFLKIMFSYNNKELIINETVPNRFSPKSPDKAHLNLHINSLELGDSAVYFCASSQEEGGGYTFGSGTRLTVV.

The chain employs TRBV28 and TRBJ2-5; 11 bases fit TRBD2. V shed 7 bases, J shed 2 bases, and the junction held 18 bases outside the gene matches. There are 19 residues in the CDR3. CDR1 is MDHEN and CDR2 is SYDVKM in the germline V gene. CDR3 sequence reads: CASTTGVLAGGVMQETQYF. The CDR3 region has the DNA TGTGCCAGCACCACAGGGGTCCTAGCGGGGGGCGTAATGCAAGAGACCCAGTACTTC. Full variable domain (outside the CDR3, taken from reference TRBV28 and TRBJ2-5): DVKVTQSSRYLVKRTGEKVFLECVQDMDHENMFWYRQDPGLGLRLIYFSYDVKMKEKGDIPEGYSVSREKKERFSLILESASTNQTSMYLCASTTGVLAGGVMQETQYFGPGTRLLVL.

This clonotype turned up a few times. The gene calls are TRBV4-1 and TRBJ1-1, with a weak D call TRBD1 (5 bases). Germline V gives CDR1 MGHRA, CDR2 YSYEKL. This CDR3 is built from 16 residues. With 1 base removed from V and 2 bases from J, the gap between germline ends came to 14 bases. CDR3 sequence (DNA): TGCGCCAGCAGCCAAGGCGGTCGGACACGAAACACTGAAGCTTTCTTT. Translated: CASSQGGRTRNTEAFF.

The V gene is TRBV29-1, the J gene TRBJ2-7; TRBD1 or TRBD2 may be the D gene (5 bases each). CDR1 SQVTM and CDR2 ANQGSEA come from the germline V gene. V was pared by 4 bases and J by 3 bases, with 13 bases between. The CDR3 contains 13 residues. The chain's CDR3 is CSVAGGFYYEQYF. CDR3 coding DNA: TGCAGCGTTGCTGGGGGATTTTACTACGAGCAGTACTTC.

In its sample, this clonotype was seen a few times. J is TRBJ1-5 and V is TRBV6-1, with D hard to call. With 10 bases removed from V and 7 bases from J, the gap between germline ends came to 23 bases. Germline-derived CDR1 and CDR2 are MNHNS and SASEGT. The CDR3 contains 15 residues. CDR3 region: CAIIFPRGVNQPQHF. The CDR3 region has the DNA TGTGCCATCATTTTTCCCCGGGGAGTCAACCAGCCCCAGCATTTT.

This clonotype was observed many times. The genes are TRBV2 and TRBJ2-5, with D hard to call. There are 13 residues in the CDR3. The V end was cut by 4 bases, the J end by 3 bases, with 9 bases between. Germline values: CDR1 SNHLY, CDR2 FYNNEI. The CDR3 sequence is CASSVHGEETQYF. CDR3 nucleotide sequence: TGTGCCAGCAGTGTTCATGGAGAAGAGACCCAGTACTTC.

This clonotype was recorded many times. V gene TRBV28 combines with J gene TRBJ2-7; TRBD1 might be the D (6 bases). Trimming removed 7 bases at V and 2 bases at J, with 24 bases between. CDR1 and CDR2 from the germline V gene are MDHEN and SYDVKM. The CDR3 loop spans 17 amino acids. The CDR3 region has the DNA TGTGCCAGCACCTCCTCTGACTGGACAGAGGGAACCTACGAGCAGTACTTC. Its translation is CASTSSDWTEGTYEQYF.

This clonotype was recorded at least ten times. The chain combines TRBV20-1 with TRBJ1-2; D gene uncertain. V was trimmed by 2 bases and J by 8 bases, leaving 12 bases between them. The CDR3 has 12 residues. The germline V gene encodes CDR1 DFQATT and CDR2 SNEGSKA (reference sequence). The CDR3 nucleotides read TGCAGTGCTAGAAGTCACTTTGACGGCTACACCTTC. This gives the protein CSARSHFDGYTF.

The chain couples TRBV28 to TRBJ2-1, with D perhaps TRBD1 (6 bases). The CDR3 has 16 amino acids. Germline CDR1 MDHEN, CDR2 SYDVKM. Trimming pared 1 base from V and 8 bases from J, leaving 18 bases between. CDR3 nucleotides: TGTGCCAGCAGTTTATCCACAGGGAGTGGTGGGGATGAGCAGTTCTTC. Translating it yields CASSLSTGSGGDEQFF.

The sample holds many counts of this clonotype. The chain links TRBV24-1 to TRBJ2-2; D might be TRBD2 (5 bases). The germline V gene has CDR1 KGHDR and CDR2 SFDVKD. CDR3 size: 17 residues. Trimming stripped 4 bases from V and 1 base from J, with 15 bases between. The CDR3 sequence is CATSEPSGTWNTGELFF. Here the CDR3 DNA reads TGTGCCACCAGTGAACCGAGCGGAACTTGGAACACCGGGGAGCTGTTTTTT.

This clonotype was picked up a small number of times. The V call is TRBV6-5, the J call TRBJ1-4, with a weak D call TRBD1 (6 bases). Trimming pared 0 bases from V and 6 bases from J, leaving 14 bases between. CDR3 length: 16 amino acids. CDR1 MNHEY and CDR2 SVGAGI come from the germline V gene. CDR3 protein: CASSYSYGDIDEKLFF. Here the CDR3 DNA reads TGTGCCAGCAGTTACTCGTATGGGGACATCGATGAAAAACTGTTTTTT.

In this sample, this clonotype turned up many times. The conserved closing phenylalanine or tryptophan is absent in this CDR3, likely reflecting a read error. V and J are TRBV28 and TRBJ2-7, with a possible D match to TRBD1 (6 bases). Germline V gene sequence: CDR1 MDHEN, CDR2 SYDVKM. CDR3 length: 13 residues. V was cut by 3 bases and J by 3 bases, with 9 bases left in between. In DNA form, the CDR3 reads TGTGCCAGCAGTTTTGGCAGGGGCTACGAGCAGTACCTC. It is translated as CASSFGRGYEQYL.

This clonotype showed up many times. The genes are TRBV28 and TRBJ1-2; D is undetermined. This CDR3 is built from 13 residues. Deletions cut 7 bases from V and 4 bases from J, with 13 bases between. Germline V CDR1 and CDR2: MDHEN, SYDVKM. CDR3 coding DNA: TGTGCCAGCACCCCGGGAGGAGTCTATGGCTACACCTTC. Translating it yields CASTPGGVYGYTF.

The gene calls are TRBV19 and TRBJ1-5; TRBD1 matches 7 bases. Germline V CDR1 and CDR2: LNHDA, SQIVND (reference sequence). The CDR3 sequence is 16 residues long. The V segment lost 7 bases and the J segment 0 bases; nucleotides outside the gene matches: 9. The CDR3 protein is CASNKETGYSNQPQHF. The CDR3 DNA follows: TGTGCCAGTAACAAGGAGACAGGGTATAGCAATCAGCCCCAGCATTTT.

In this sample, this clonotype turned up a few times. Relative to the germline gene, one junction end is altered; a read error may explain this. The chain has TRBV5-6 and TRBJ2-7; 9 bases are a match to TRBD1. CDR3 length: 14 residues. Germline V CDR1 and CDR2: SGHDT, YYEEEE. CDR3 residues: CTSSFGTGYYEQYF. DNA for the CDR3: TGTACCAGCAGCTTCGGGACAGGGTACTACGAGCAGTACTTC. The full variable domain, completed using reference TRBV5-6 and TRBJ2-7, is DAGVTQSPTHLIKTRGQQVTLRCSPKSGHDTVSWYQQALGQGPQFIFQYYEEEERQRGNFPDRFSGHQFPNYSSELNVNALLLGDSALYLCTSSFGTGYYEQYFGPGTRLTVT.

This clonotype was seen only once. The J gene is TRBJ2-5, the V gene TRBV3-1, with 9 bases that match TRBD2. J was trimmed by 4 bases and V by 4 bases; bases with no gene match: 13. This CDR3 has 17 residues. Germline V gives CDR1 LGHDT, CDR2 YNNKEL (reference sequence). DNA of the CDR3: TGTGCCAGCAGCCCACCCCTCGGACTAGCGTCACGAGAGACCCAGTACTTC. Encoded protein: CASSPPLGLASRETQYF.

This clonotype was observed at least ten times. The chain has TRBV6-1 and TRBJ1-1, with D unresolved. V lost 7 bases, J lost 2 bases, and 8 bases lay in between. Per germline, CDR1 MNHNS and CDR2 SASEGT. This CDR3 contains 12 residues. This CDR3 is CASTWGNTEAFF. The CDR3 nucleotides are TGTGCCAGCACTTGGGGAAACACTGAAGCTTTCTTT.